The 20 T cell receptor beta chains presented below share a single source sample, sequenced in a study of blood T cell repertoires in COVID-19. TCRdb's copy holds only in-frame clones and misses some; the assay was immunoSEQ multiplex PCR. This table has hundreds of thousands of clones, approximately 90% appearing once. The material sequenced was peripheral blood. These receptors all come from a woman between 18 and 30 years old with acute or convalescent COVID-19.

This clone occurred once. The V and J genes are TRBV29-1 and TRBJ1-5; 9 positions agree with TRBD1. Germline V lookup: CDR1 SQVTM, CDR2 ANQGSEA. The V segment lost 4 bases and the J segment 0 bases; nucleotides outside the gene matches: 4. This CDR3 region has 15 residues. The chain's CDR3 is CSVGWTGDSNQPQHF. In DNA, the CDR3 is TGCAGCGTTGGGTGGACAGGGGATAGCAATCAGCCCCAGCATTTT.

In its sample, this clone was seen once. The J gene is TRBJ1-2, the V gene TRBV6-5; D may be TRBD1 (6 bases). Trimming cost V 4 bases and J 4 bases, with 16 bases left between them. This CDR3 region has 15 residues. CDR1 MNHEY and CDR2 SVGAGI come from the germline V gene. DNA for the CDR3: TGTGCCAGCAGTTTCTCAGGGGTTAGTAGCTATGGCTACACCTTC. Translating it yields CASSFSGVSSYGYTF.

This chain joins TRBV3-1 (or the pseudogene TRBV3-2) and TRBJ1-5, with unresolved D. This CDR3 comprises 13 residues. CDR1 LGHDT and CDR2 YNNKEL come from the germline V gene (reference sequence). Trimming left V 2 bases short and J 10 bases short, with 12 bases between. The CDR3 nucleotides are TGTGCCAGCAGCCAAAACCAACAATCACCCCAGCATTTT. Amino acid sequence: CASSQNQQSPQHF.

This clone was detected only once. This chain links TRBV9 with TRBJ2-1, with a weak D call TRBD1 (6 bases). The V end lost 3 bases, the J end lost 4 bases, and 14 bases lay between the germline ends. The CDR3 contains 15 residues. Germline V gene data show CDR1 as SGDLS and CDR2 as YYNGEE. CDR3 amino acids: CASSEQQGQYNEQFF. DNA of the CDR3: TGTGCCAGCAGCGAACAACAGGGCCAATACAATGAGCAGTTCTTC.

The chain employs TRBV5-6 and TRBJ2-4, with a possible D match to TRBD2 (5 bases). This CDR3 spans 13 amino acids. Germline-derived CDR1 and CDR2 are SGHDT and YYEEEE. Trimming pared 1 base from V and 6 bases from J, leaving 8 bases between. CDR3 protein: CASSLRGLNIQYF. The CDR3, as DNA: TGTGCCAGCAGCTTGCGAGGGTTAAACATTCAGTACTTC.

V is TRBV3-1 (or the pseudogene TRBV3-2) and J is TRBJ1-2, with D uncertain. The germline V gene has CDR1 LGHDT and CDR2 YNNKEL (reference sequence). This CDR3 is built from 15 residues. V lost 5 bases, J lost 4 bases, and 17 bases lay in between. The CDR3 nucleotides are TGTGCCAGCAGCTCCCTCGGGGAGGCGACCTATGGCTACACCTTC. This translates into CASSSLGEATYGYTF.

This sequence joins TRBV11-3 and TRBJ2-1, with D perhaps TRBD1 (5 bases). Germline values: CDR1 SGHNT, CDR2 YENEEA. Trimming removed 4 bases at V and 2 bases at J, with 12 bases between. The CDR3 totals 15 residues. Here the CDR3 DNA reads TGTGCCAGCAGCTCACAGGCCCCTCCCTACAATGAGCAGTTCTTC. Amino acids: CASSSQAPPYNEQFF.

V is TRBV18 and J is TRBJ2-7; 7 nucleotides line up with TRBD1. Germline V lookup: CDR1 KGHSH, CDR2 LQKENI. J gave up 7 bases and V 3 bases, and 6 bases lay outside the gene matches. CDR3 size: 13 residues. CDR3 in amino acids: CASSPDRRREQYF. In DNA form, the CDR3 reads TGTGCCAGCTCACCGGACAGGAGGAGAGAGCAGTACTTC.

CDR3 nucleotides: TGTGCCACCAGTGCCGGCGGGGGACCCACAGATACGCAGTATTTT. Protein product: CATSAGGGPTDTQYF. This chain connects TRBV24-1 to TRBJ2-3, with 7 bases lining up with TRBD2. The V gene end was trimmed by 5 bases and the J gene end by 2 bases; junction bases not matched to a gene: 6. The CDR3 covers 15 residues. The V gene's germline CDR1 is KGHDR and CDR2 SFDVKD.

The rearrangement uses TRBV5-1 and TRBJ2-5, with 12 positions matching TRBD2. The germline CDR1 and CDR2 sequences are SGHRS and YFSETQ. Trimming cost V 7 bases and J 1 base; bases outside gene matches: 5. The CDR3 loop spans 15 amino acids. CDR3 loop: CASSTSGGVQETQYF. The DNA of the CDR3 is TGCGCCAGCTCGACTAGCGGGGGAGTCCAAGAGACCCAGTACTTC. Supplemented by reference TRBV5-1 and TRBJ2-5, the full variable domain reads KAGVTQTPRYLIKTRGQQVTLSCSPISGHRSVSWYQQTPGQGLQFLFEYFSETQRNKGNFPGRFSGRQFSNSRSEMNVSTLELGDSALYLCASSTSGGVQETQYFGPGTRLLVL.

The chain employs TRBV6-5 and TRBJ1-3; possible D gene TRBD1, 6 bases. There are 16 residues in the CDR3. Germline assignment: CDR1 MNHEY and CDR2 SVGAGI. V gave up 0 bases and J gave up 0 bases, with 9 bases separating them. CDR3 in DNA: TGTGCCAGCAGTTACTCAGCAGGGGTCTCTGGAAACACCATATATTTT. Amino acid sequence: CASSYSAGVSGNTIYF.

This clone showed up just once. This sequence joins TRBV27 and TRBJ1-6; D is unresolved. Germline assignment: CDR1 MNHEY and CDR2 SMNVEV (reference sequence). The CDR3 runs 13 residues. The V and J ends lost 2 bases and 7 bases respectively, with 6 bases between them. The CDR3 here is CASSLVANSPLHF. DNA for the CDR3: TGTGCCAGCAGTTTAGTGGCAAATTCACCCCTCCACTTT.

The CDR3 coding sequence is TGTGCCAGCACCCTTGACGGGACACACACCCACGAGCAGTACTTC. Its protein product is CASTLDGTHTHEQYF. V gene TRBV27 combines with J gene TRBJ2-7, with a weak D call TRBD1 (6 bases). Trimming removed 7 bases from V and 5 bases from J, with 21 bases in between. Germline values: CDR1 MNHEY, CDR2 SMNVEV (reference sequence). The CDR3 length is 15 residues.

The chain carries TRBV2 and TRBJ1-2; 8 bases match TRBD1. The CDR3 has 14 amino acids. Germline V gene lookup returns CDR1 SNHLY and CDR2 FYNNEI. The V and J ends lost 10 bases and 3 bases, in that order; junction bases with no gene match: 10. The CDR3 spells CANRQGRTYYGYTF. DNA for the CDR3: TGTGCCAACCGACAGGGGCGAACCTACTATGGCTACACCTTC.

Notes on this clone: Other DNA variants within this sample encode the same CDR3. V gene TRBV5-1 combines with J gene TRBJ1-1, with D tentatively TRBD1 (5 bases). Trimming left V 0 bases short and J 1 base short, with 7 bases between. The length of the CDR3 is 14 residues. The germline V gene encodes CDR1 SGHRS and CDR2 YFSETQ. The CDR3 DNA follows: TGCGCCAGCAGCTTGGCGCAGGGGAACACTGAAGCTTTCTTT. Translated: CASSLAQGNTEAFF. Complete variable domain (other parts from reference TRBV5-1 and TRBJ1-1): KAGVTQTPRYLIKTRGQQVTLSCSPISGHRSVSWYQQTPGQGLQFLFEYFSETQRNKGNFPGRFSGRQFSNSRSEMNVSTLELGDSALYLCASSLAQGNTEAFFGQGTRLTVV.

The CDR3 is CASRFRPGTGMGGYTF. The CDR3 bases are TGTGCCAGCCGGTTCCGTCCCGGGACAGGGATGGGGGGCTACACCTTC. This chain joins TRBV19 and TRBJ1-2; TRBD1 aligns across 9 bases. This CDR3 is 16 amino acids long. V lost 9 bases and J lost 8; bases outside the gene matches: 19. From germline, CDR1 is LNHDA and CDR2 SQIVND (reference sequence).

The gene calls are TRBV4-1 and TRBJ1-2, with D unclear. V was pared by 3 bases and J by 7 bases, with 12 bases between. This CDR3 region has 13 residues. Germline CDR1 and CDR2: MGHRA and YSYEKL. CDR3 bases: TGCGCCAGCAGCCACCATGACAATCCTGGCTACACCTTC. Translation: CASSHHDNPGYTF.

This clone was seen once. The chain recombines TRBV5-1 with TRBJ2-7, with 10 bases that match TRBD1. V was pared by 3 bases and J by 4 bases, with 13 bases of the junction left unmatched. Germline V gives CDR1 SGHRS, CDR2 YFSETQ. The CDR3 runs to 17 residues. The CDR3 sequence is CASSSQARDRGFYEQYF. Written as DNA, the CDR3 is TGCGCCAGCAGCTCCCAGGCCCGGGACAGGGGATTTTACGAGCAGTACTTC.

The CDR3 bases are TGTGCCAGCTCACCGGACAGGGAGTCTTTCTTT. Its protein is CASSPDRESFF. The chain employs TRBV18 and TRBJ1-1, with 8 positions matching TRBD1. The junction had 3 bases not matched to a gene; V was cut back by 3 bases and J by 12 bases. CDR1 is KGHSH, CDR2 LQKENI, per germline. This CDR3 has 11 amino acids. Looking up the rest from reference TRBV18 and TRBJ1-1 gives the full variable domain: NAGVMQNPRHLVRRRGQEARLRCSPMKGHSHVYWYRQLPEEGLKFMVYLQKENIIDESGMPKERFSAEFPKEGPSILRIQQVVRGDSAAYFCASSPDRESFFGQGTRLTVV.

The V call is TRBV7-7, the J call TRBJ2-5, with D perhaps matching TRBD1 (5 bases). Germline CDR1 SSHAT, CDR2 FNYEAQ (reference sequence). The length of the CDR3 is 15 residues. Between the trimmed V and J ends, which lost 1 base and 5 bases, there was a span of 14 bases. The CDR3 DNA reads TGTGCCAGCAGCTTAGGGGCAGCCAAGGGGGAGACCCAGTACTTC. Protein: CASSLGAAKGETQYF.